The 32 T cell receptor beta chains below were found in one sample sequenced in a study of Ad26.COV2.S vaccination and SARS-CoV-2 variants. Data came from immunoSEQ multiplex PCR; TCRdb stores just in-frame clones and leaves some out. The sample records fewer than 300,000 clones, 87% being singletons. Stated treatment: around 19 received Ad26.COV2.S at low or high dose, single or two shots; 5 received placebo; per-sample allocation not given. Sampling happened 63 days after the first vaccine or placebo injection. The specimen comprised peripheral blood, sampled in a trial of Ad26.COV2.S vaccine versus placebo. The receptors come from a person between 18 and 60 years old who received the Ad26.COV2.S COVID-19 vaccine or a placebo.

This chain uses TRBV7-9 with TRBJ2-1, with 11 bases fitting TRBD2. The germline CDR1 and CDR2 sequences are SEHNR and FQNEAQ (reference sequence). Losses at the gene ends were 0 bases for V and 10 bases for J; bases not matched to a gene: 2. The CDR3 spans 14 residues. The CDR3 DNA reads TGTGCCAGCAGCTTAGCGGCTAGCGGGAGGGAGCAGTTCTTC. This sequence encodes CASSLAASGREQFF.

The V and J genes are TRBV3-1 (or the pseudogene TRBV3-2) and TRBJ2-7; 7 positions agree with TRBD2. The CDR3 has 14 amino acids. In germline, CDR1 is LGHDT, CDR2 YNNKEL (reference sequence). V lost 4 bases, J lost 5 bases, and 8 bases stayed unmatched. The CDR3 region has the DNA TGTGCCAGCAGCCCGGCAGCGGCGGGAGACGAGCAGTACTTC. This codes for CASSPAAAGDEQYF.

The V gene is TRBV7-2, the J gene TRBJ1-2, with 9 bases that match TRBD1. Germline CDR1 is SGHTA and CDR2 is FQGNSA. The CDR3 is made up of 15 amino acids. V trimming: 1 base; J trimming: 4 bases; junction bases outside the gene matches: 4. This CDR3 is CASSLGAGQGYGYTF. The CDR3 nucleotides are TGTGCCAGCAGCTTAGGTGCGGGACAGGGCTATGGCTACACCTTC.

V usage is TRBV7-8 and J usage is TRBJ2-7, with D possibly being TRBD1 (6 bases). The germline V gene encodes CDR1 SGHVS and CDR2 FQNEAQ. V lost 1 base, J lost 1 base, and 11 bases lay in between. The CDR3 is 15 residues long. CDR3 nucleotide sequence: TGTGCCAGCAGCTTAGTGGGGACAAGATCCTACGAGCAGTACTTC. It encodes CASSLVGTRSYEQYF.

This chain links TRBV7-8 with TRBJ1-3; D not resolved. V dropped 4 bases and J dropped 3 bases, with 19 bases sitting between them. In germline, CDR1 is SGHVS, CDR2 FQNEAQ. The CDR3 is 17 residues long. The CDR3 region is CASSSFGQRPYGNTIYF. In nucleotides, the CDR3 is TGTGCCAGCAGCTCATTCGGCCAGCGGCCCTATGGAAACACCATATATTTT.

This chain links TRBV6-5 with TRBJ2-3, with TRBD2 matching 7 bases. V trimming: 7 bases; J trimming: 1 base; junction bases outside the gene matches: 8. Germline CDR1 is MNHEY and CDR2 is SVGAGI. There are 15 residues in the CDR3. The CDR3 loop is CASIGGIAGTDTQYF. The CDR3 nucleotides are TGTGCCAGCATCGGGGGGATAGCTGGCACAGATACGCAGTATTTT.

The chain recombines TRBV10-1 with TRBJ2-7; D is tentatively TRBD1 or TRBD2 (5 bases each). V lost 5 bases and J 3 bases, leaving 11 bases between the germline ends. The CDR3 loop spans 13 amino acids. The germline CDR1 and CDR2 sequences are WNHNN and SYGVQD (reference sequence). DNA of the CDR3: TGCGCCAGCAGTAACCGGGGCCGCTACGAGCAGTACTTC. This gives the protein CASSNRGRYEQYF.

The V and J genes are TRBV18 and TRBJ1-3, with 7 nucleotides matching TRBD1. Trimming took 4 bases from V and 0 from J; bases not matched to a gene: 3. The CDR3 is made up of 15 amino acids. From germline, CDR1 is KGHSH and CDR2 LQKENI. CDR3 in DNA: TGTGCCAGCTCACTACAGGGGTTCTCTGGAAACACCATATATTTT. Protein sequence: CASSLQGFSGNTIYF.

This CDR3 reads CASKWGHGGNQPQHF. CDR3 DNA: TGTGCCAGCAAGTGGGGTCACGGAGGCAATCAGCCCCAGCATTTT. The chain has TRBV6-5 and TRBJ1-5, with D unclear. Germline CDR1 and CDR2: MNHEY and SVGAGI. The CDR3 sequence is 15 residues long. Trimming removed 7 bases from V and 2 bases from J, with 15 bases in between.

The V and J genes are TRBV19 and TRBJ1-5; the match to TRBD1 covers 9 bases. The CDR3 runs to 17 residues. The germline V gene encodes CDR1 LNHDA and CDR2 SQIVND (reference sequence). The J segment lost 7 bases and the V segment lost 7 bases, leaving 17 bases of the junction unmatched. CDR3 DNA: TGTGCCAGTACCTCCGGGACAGGGACCCTTGCAGGGCAGCCCCAGCATTTT. Translation: CASTSGTGTLAGQPQHF. Complete variable domain (other parts from reference TRBV19 and TRBJ1-5): DGGITQSPKYLFRKEGQNVTLSCEQNLNHDAMYWYRQDPGQGLRLIYYSQIVNDFQKGDIAEGYSVSREKKESFPLTVTSAQKNPTAFYLCASTSGTGTLAGQPQHFGDGTRLSIL.

This chain uses TRBV19 with TRBJ1-4, with D perhaps TRBD1 (5 bases). The CDR3 runs to 15 residues. Per the germline V gene, CDR1 is LNHDA and CDR2 is SQIVND (reference sequence). V was shortened by 6 bases and J by 10 bases, with 21 bases between the two germline ends. CDR3 amino acids: CASSQPGRVIGKLFF. The CDR3 DNA sequence: TGTGCCAGTAGCCAACCGGGCAGGGTGATAGGAAAACTGTTTTTT.

The V gene is TRBV19, the J gene TRBJ2-6; unclear D gene. Germline V gene lookup returns CDR1 LNHDA and CDR2 SQIVND (reference sequence). The CDR3 extends over 16 amino acids. Trimming removed 4 bases from V and 1 base from J, with 11 bases in between. The CDR3 reads CASSTHQASGANVLTF. CDR3 DNA sequence: TGTGCCAGTAGTACCCACCAGGCTTCTGGGGCCAACGTCCTGACTTTC.

V and J are TRBV30 and TRBJ2-1, with unresolved D. The V and J ends lost 7 bases and 0 bases respectively, with 16 bases between them. The CDR3 contains 15 residues. Germline V gene lookup returns CDR1 GTSNPN and CDR2 SVGIG (reference sequence). CDR3 coding DNA: TGTGCCTTCCACGACTTCTCGATCTCCTACAATGAGCAGTTCTTC. Residues: CAFHDFSISYNEQFF.

The chain joins TRBV2 to TRBJ1-2; D may be TRBD1 (5 bases). The germline gives CDR1 SNHLY, CDR2 FYNNEI. There are 13 residues in the CDR3. V lost 2 bases and J lost 7, with 11 bases in between. CDR3 DNA sequence: TGTGCCAGCAGTGAAAGCAGGGACGGTGGCTACACCTTC. Its protein product is CASSESRDGGYTF.

This clone came up many times. The gene calls are TRBV3-1 (or the pseudogene TRBV3-2) and TRBJ2-5, with 8 positions matching TRBD2. Germline values: CDR1 LGHDT, CDR2 YNNKEL (reference sequence). CDR3 length: 18 residues. V lost 4 bases and J lost 0; bases outside the gene matches: 13. The CDR3 nucleotides read TGTGCCAGCAGCCCCCGGAGGGTTAGCGGGGCGAACCAAGAGACCCAGTACTTC. Protein: CASSPRRVSGANQETQYF.

A note on this clone: Other DNA sequences in the sample encode the same CDR3. The chain employs TRBV2 and TRBJ2-2; D is undetermined. V dropped 6 bases and J dropped 2 bases, with 7 bases sitting between them. CDR3 length: 13 amino acids. Germline CDR1 SNHLY, CDR2 FYNNEI. CDR3 DNA: TGTGCCAGCAGCGCCGAAAACACCGGGGAGCTGTTTTTT. Protein: CASSAENTGELFF.

The chain recombines TRBV19 with TRBJ1-4, with D tentatively TRBD1 (6 bases). The CDR3 contains 14 residues. The germline V gene has CDR1 LNHDA and CDR2 SQIVND (reference sequence). Trimming left V 3 bases short and J 8 bases short, with 13 bases between. The CDR3 sequence: CASSIRDKSEKLFF. CDR3 bases: TGTGCCAGTAGTATTAGGGACAAAAGCGAAAAACTGTTTTTT. Looking up the rest from reference TRBV19 and TRBJ1-4 gives the full variable domain: DGGITQSPKYLFRKEGQNVTLSCEQNLNHDAMYWYRQDPGQGLRLIYYSQIVNDFQKGDIAEGYSVSREKKESFPLTVTSAQKNPTAFYLCASSIRDKSEKLFFGSGTQLSVL.

The J gene is TRBJ1-1, the V gene TRBV5-4; D may be TRBD1 (5 bases). This CDR3 has 14 amino acids. Trimming shortened V by 0 bases and J by 6 bases, and 12 bases separated the two germline ends. CDR1 SGHNT and CDR2 YYREEE come from the germline V gene (reference sequence). CDR3 sequence: CASSLEVLGAEAFF. For the CDR3, the DNA is TGTGCCAGCAGCTTGGAAGTTTTGGGGGCTGAAGCTTTCTTT.

The rearrangement links TRBV18 to TRBJ1-1; tentatively, D is TRBD1 (5 bases). CDR3 length: 15 amino acids. V lost 1 base to trimming and J lost 3 bases, with 12 bases between them. The V gene's germline CDR1 is KGHSH and CDR2 LQKENI. The DNA for the CDR3 is TGTGCCAGCTCACCACTAAGGCCGGGGGACACTGAAGCTTTCTTT. Its protein is CASSPLRPGDTEAFF.

This CDR3 is CAWSRGGVEQYF. The CDR3 DNA is TGTGCCTGGAGTCGCGGGGGGGTCGAGCAGTACTTC. The chain links TRBV30 to TRBJ2-7; TRBD2 matches at 9 bases. Per the germline V gene, CDR1 is GTSNPN and CDR2 is SVGIG (reference sequence). J lost 6 bases, V lost 2 bases, and 2 bases had no gene match. The CDR3 has 12 residues.

This clone was counted a few times. The gene calls are TRBV6-1 and TRBJ2-3; possibly TRBD2 for D (5 bases). Trimming removed 2 bases from V and 3 bases from J, with 12 bases in between. This CDR3 spans 15 amino acids. Germline values: CDR1 MNHNS, CDR2 SASEGT. The CDR3 protein is CASSESRDRTDTQYF. CDR3 in DNA: TGTGCCAGCAGTGAATCGAGGGATAGAACAGATACGCAGTATTTT.

This clone was detected a few times. This same CDR3 is encoded by further DNA sequences in the sample. The V call is TRBV9, the J call TRBJ1-3; D not certain. V was trimmed by 5 bases and J by 1 base, leaving 4 bases between them. CDR3 size: 12 residues. CDR1 SGDLS and CDR2 YYNGEE come from the germline V gene. The CDR3 nucleotides are TGTGCCAGCAGTCGGTCTGGAAACACCATATATTTT. Translated: CASSRSGNTIYF.

This chain links TRBV30 with TRBJ2-7, with 9 bases identical to TRBD2. The CDR3 length is 13 residues. The V segment lost 7 bases and the J segment 4 bases; nucleotides outside the gene matches: 8. From germline, CDR1 is GTSNPN and CDR2 SVGIG (reference sequence). DNA for the CDR3: TGTGCCTTAATACTAGCGGGTGCGTACGAGCAGTACTTC. Its protein product is CALILAGAYEQYF. The variable domain in full, completed from reference TRBV30 and TRBJ2-7, reads SQTIHQWPATLVQPVGSPLSLECTVEGTSNPNLYWYRQAAGRGLQLLFYSVGIGQISSEVPQNLSASRPQDRQFILSSKKLLLSDSGFYLCALILAGAYEQYFGPGTRLTVT.

The chain combines TRBV6-1 with TRBJ1-5, with no clear D. Germline V gene lookup returns CDR1 MNHNS and CDR2 SASEGT. The V end was cut by 1 base, the J end by 4 bases, with 11 bases between. The CDR3 is 15 residues long. CDR3 DNA: TGTGCCAGCAGTGAAGAGGGTTGGGGAAATCAGCCCCAGCATTTT. Amino acids: CASSEEGWGNQPQHF.

The rearrangement joins TRBV10-3 to TRBJ2-6, with no clear D. CDR1 ENHRY and CDR2 SYGVKD come from the germline V gene. This CDR3 comprises 16 residues. V was cut by 0 bases and J by 3 bases, with 9 bases left in between. CDR3 region: CAISESIGIGANVLTF. DNA for the CDR3: TGTGCCATCAGTGAGTCGATTGGGATTGGGGCCAACGTCCTGACTTTC.

V gene TRBV21-1 combines with J gene TRBJ1-5. TRBV21-1 is a pseudogene locus. The CDR3 length is 17 residues. In DNA, the CDR3 is TGTGCCAGCAGCCATCGAAAGCGGGGATCGGATCGTCAGCCCCAGCATTTT. Translated: CASSHRKRGSDRQPQHF.

This rearrangement joins TRBV6-5 to TRBJ2-1; 10 positions agree with TRBD1. Germline V gene data show CDR1 as MNHEY and CDR2 as SVGAGI. With V trimmed by 6 bases and J by 15 bases, 14 bases remained unmatched. CDR3 size: 14 residues. The CDR3 DNA is TGTGCCAGCAGAGTTCCCTCTGAGGGACAGGGGCTGTTCTTC. Its translation: CASRVPSEGQGLFF.

In this sample, this clone turned up once. The rearrangement uses TRBV7-2 and TRBJ2-2; 12 nucleotides agree with TRBD1. Germline V lookup: CDR1 SGHTA, CDR2 FQGNSA. The CDR3 length is 19 residues. V was pared by 1 base and J by 4 bases, with 10 bases of the junction left unmatched. The CDR3 DNA reads TGTGCCAGCAGCTTAGTTTATCACGGGACAGGGGGCTTCACCGGGGAGCTGTTTTTT. As protein: CASSLVYHGTGGFTGELFF.

This clone was detected only a few times. The chain is built from TRBV5-1 and TRBJ1-1; D perhaps matches TRBD1 (6 bases). V lost 4 bases and J 5 bases, leaving 18 bases between the germline ends. The CDR3 is made up of 15 amino acids. Germline lookup yields CDR1 SGHRS and CDR2 YFSETQ. CDR3 bases: TGCGCCAGCAGCCCCTTTACTTACAGGGAAACTGAAGCTTTCTTT. Translating it yields CASSPFTYRETEAFF.

This sequence joins TRBV5-1 and TRBJ2-6; D possibly corresponds to TRBD2 (5 bases). The germline CDR1 and CDR2 sequences are SGHRS and YFSETQ. There are 18 residues in the CDR3. The V gene lost 1 base and the J gene lost 1 base, with 15 bases spanning the gap. DNA for the CDR3: TGCGCCAGCAGCTTGCGGGTAGCGACCCTGTCTGGGGCCAACGTCCTGACTTTC. Its translation: CASSLRVATLSGANVLTF. Full variable domain (outside the CDR3, taken from reference TRBV5-1 and TRBJ2-6): KAGVTQTPRYLIKTRGQQVTLSCSPISGHRSVSWYQQTPGQGLQFLFEYFSETQRNKGNFPGRFSGRQFSNSRSEMNVSTLELGDSALYLCASSLRVATLSGANVLTFGAGSRLTVL.

The chain recombines TRBV5-6 with TRBJ1-2, with TRBD1 as a possible D gene (6 bases). This CDR3 spans 14 amino acids. The germline CDR1 and CDR2 sequences are SGHDT and YYEEEE. Trimming stripped 0 bases from V and 6 bases from J, with 12 bases between. The CDR3 sequence: CASSLVTGRDGYTF. In DNA, the CDR3 is TGTGCCAGCAGCTTGGTAACAGGGAGAGATGGCTACACCTTC. Full variable domain (remainder filled in from reference TRBV5-6 and TRBJ1-2): DAGVTQSPTHLIKTRGQQVTLRCSPKSGHDTVSWYQQALGQGPQFIFQYYEEEERQRGNFPDRFSGHQFPNYSSELNVNALLLGDSALYLCASSLVTGRDGYTFGSGTRLTVV.

This clone was recorded once. The chain recombines TRBV7-6 with TRBJ1-3, with 11 bases lining up with TRBD1. CDR3 length equals 16 residues. CDR1 and CDR2 (germline): SGHVS, FNYEAQ. The junction had 3 bases not matched to a gene; V was cut back by 4 bases and J by 1 base. The chain's CDR3 is CASSSGQGASGNTIYF. The DNA for the CDR3 is TGTGCCAGCAGCTCCGGACAGGGGGCTTCTGGAAACACCATATATTTT.